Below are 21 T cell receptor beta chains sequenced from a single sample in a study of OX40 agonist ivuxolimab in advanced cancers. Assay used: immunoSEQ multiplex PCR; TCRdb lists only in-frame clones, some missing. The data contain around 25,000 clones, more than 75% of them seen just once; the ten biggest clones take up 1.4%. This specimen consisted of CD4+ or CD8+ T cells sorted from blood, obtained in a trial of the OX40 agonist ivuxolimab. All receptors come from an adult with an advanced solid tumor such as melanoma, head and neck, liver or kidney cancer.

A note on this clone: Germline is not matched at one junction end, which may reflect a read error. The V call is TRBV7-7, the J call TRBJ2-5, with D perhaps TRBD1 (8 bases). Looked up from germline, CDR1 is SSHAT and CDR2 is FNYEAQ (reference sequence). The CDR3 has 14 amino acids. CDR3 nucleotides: TGTGCTAGCAGCCCTACAGGGGGGGGTGAGACCCAGTACTTC. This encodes CASSPTGGGETQYF.

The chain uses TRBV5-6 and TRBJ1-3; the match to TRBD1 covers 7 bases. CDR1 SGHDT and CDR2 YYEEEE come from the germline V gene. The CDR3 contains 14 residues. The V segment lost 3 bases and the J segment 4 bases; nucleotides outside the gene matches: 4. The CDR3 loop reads CASSSTGTGNTIYF. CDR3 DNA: TGTGCCAGCAGCTCGACAGGGACCGGAAACACCATATATTTT.

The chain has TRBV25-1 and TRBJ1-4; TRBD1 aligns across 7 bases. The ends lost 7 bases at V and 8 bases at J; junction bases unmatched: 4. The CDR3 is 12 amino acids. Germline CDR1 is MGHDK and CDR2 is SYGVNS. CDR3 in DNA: TGTGCCAGCAAGACAGGGCACGAAAAACTGTTTTTT. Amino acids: CASKTGHEKLFF.

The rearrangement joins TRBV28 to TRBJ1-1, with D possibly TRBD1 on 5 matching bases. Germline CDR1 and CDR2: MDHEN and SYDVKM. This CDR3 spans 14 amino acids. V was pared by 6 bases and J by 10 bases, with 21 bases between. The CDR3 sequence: CASSTGRGALGAFF. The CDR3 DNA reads TGTGCCAGCAGCACGGGCCGAGGGGCCTTAGGAGCTTTCTTT.

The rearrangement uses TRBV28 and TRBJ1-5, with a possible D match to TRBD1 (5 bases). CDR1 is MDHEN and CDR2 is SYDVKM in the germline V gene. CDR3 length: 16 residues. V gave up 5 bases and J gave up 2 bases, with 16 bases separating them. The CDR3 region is CASSPVWGGGNQPQHF. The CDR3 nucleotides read TGTGCCAGCAGTCCCGTGTGGGGGGGTGGCAATCAGCCCCAGCATTTT.

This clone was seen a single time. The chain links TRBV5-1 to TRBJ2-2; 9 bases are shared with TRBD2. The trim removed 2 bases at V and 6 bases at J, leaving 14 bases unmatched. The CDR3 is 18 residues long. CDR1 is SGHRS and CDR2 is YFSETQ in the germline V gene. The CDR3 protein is CASSLVSHSGSWAGELFF. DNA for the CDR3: TGCGCCAGCAGCTTAGTATCCCATAGCGGGAGTTGGGCCGGGGAGCTGTTTTTT.

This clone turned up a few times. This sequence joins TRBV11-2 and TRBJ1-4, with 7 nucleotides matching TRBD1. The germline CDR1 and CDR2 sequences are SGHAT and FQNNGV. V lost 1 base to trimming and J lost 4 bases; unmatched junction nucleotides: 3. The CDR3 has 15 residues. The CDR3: CASSLGQGLNEKLFF. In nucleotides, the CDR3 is TGTGCCAGCAGCTTAGGACAGGGCCTTAATGAAAAACTGTTTTTT.

The CDR3 nucleotides are TGTGCCAGCAGGAACCGGACGGGGAATTCACCCCTCCACTTT. Protein: CASRNRTGNSPLHF. V usage is TRBV5-4 and J usage is TRBJ1-6; no reliable D call. This CDR3 comprises 14 residues. Germline CDR1 reads SGHNT; CDR2 reads YYREEE (reference sequence). Trimming took 5 bases from V and 7 from J, leaving 13 bases between them.

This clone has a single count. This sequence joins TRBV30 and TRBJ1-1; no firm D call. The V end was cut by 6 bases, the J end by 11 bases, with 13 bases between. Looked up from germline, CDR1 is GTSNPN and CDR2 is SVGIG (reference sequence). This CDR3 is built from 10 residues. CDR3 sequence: CACKSRWAFF. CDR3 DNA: TGTGCCTGCAAAAGTAGATGGGCTTTCTTT.

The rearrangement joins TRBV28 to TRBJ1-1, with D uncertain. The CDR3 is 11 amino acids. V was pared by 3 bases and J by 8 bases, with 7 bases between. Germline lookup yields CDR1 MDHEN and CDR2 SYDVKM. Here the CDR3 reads CASSLVSEAFF. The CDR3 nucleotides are TGTGCCAGCAGTTTGGTGTCCGAAGCTTTCTTT.

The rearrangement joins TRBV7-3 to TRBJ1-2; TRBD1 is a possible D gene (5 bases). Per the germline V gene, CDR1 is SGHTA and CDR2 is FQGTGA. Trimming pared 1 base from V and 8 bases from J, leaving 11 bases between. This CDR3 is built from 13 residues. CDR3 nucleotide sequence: TGTGCCAGCAGCTTAAACGCAGGGTTCGGCTACACCTTC. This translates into CASSLNAGFGYTF.

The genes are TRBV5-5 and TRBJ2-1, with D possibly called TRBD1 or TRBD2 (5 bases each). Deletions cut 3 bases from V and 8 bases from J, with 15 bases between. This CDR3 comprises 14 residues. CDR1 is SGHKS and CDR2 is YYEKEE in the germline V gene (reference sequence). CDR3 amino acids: CASSSQVRGYEQFF. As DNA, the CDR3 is TGTGCCAGCAGCTCACAGGTACGGGGATATGAGCAGTTCTTC.

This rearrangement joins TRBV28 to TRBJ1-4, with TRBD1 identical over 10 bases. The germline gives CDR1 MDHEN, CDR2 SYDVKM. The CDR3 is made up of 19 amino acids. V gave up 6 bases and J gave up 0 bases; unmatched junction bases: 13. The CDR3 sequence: CASSQWSGTGDATNEKLFF. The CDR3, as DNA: TGTGCCAGCAGCCAATGGTCCGGGACAGGGGATGCAACTAATGAAAAACTGTTTTTT.

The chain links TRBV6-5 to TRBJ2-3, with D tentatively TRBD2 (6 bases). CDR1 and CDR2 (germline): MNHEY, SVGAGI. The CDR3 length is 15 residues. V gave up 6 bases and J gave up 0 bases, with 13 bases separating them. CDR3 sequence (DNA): TGTGCCAGCAGGCCGGAAGGGACTAGCACAGATACGCAGTATTTT. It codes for CASRPEGTSTDTQYF.

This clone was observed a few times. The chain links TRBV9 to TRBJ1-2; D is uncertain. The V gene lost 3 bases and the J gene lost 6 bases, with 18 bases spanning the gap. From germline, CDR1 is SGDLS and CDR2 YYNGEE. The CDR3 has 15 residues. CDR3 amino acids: CASSGRWTDDNGYTF. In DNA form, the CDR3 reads TGTGCCAGCAGCGGCAGATGGACGGATGACAATGGCTACACCTTC.

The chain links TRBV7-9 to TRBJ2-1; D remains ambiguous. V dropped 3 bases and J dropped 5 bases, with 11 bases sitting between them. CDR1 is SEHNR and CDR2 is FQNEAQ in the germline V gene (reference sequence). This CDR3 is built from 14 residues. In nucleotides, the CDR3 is TGTGCCAGCAGCTTGATGGGCCCAGACAATGAGCAGTTCTTC. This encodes CASSLMGPDNEQFF.

The CDR3 coding sequence is TGTGCCAGCACCTTGACTAGCGGGAGTAGAAATGAGCAGTTCTTC. Protein product: CASTLTSGSRNEQFF. The chain carries TRBV6-1 and TRBJ2-1, with 12 nucleotides matching TRBD2. CDR1 and CDR2 from the germline V gene are MNHNS and SASEGT. The CDR3 runs to 15 residues. V trimming: 7 bases; J trimming: 7 bases; junction bases outside the gene matches: 8.

The CDR3 DNA is TGTGCCAGCAGTGGTGCGGGGTCGGCCACTGAAGCTTTCTTT. Its protein is CASSGAGSATEAFF. This rearrangement joins TRBV28 to TRBJ1-1; no reliable D call. Germline V gives CDR1 MDHEN, CDR2 SYDVKM. The V end was cut by 5 bases, the J end by 4 bases, with 14 bases between. CDR3 length: 14 residues.

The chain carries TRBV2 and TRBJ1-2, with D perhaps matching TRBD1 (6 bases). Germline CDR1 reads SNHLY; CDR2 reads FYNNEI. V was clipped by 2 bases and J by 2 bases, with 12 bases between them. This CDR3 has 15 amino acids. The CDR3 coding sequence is TGTGCCAGCAGTGAACAACTGGGGGCCAACTATGGCTACACCTTC. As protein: CASSEQLGANYGYTF.

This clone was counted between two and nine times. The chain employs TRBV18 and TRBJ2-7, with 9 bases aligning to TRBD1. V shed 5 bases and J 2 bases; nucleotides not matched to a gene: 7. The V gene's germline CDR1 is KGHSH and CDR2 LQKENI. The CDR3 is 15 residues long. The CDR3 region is CASSAKQGAAYEQYF. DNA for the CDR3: TGTGCCAGCTCAGCAAAACAGGGGGCGGCCTACGAGCAGTACTTC.

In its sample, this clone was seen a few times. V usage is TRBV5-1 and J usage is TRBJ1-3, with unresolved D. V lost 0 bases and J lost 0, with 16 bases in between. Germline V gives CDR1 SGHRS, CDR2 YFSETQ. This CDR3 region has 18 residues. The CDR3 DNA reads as TGCGCCAGCAGCTTGGCCGGCAGGCGTCATAGCTCTGGAAACACCATATATTTT. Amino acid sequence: CASSLAGRRHSSGNTIYF.